This T cell receptor beta chain emerged from a study of regulatory T cells in long-lasting Graves disease. Turning to the study itself: Recently diagnosed Graves' patients had received antithyroid drugs for under 3 months. Study findings and constraints: Persistent disease samples used TRBV28, TRBJ1-2 and TRBJ2-5 preferentially.

For this clonotype: Its antigen is not identified.

V lost 5 bases and J lost 3; bases outside the gene matches: 5. This CDR3 contains 15 residues. Sequencing libraries for TCR beta were prepared with iRepertoire HTBI primers and Arm-PCR of CDR3 regions. From the multiplex PCR reads, TCRdb called clonotypes with MiXCR, one entry per CDR3 protein. Of more than 450,000 distinct CDR3 sequences in the sample, around 15% were seen once. Specified time point: newly diagnosed GD, antithyroid drugs for less than 3 months. PBMCs provided the RNA from which the TCR library was made. The collection involved drawing about 8.2 milliliters of peripheral blood into EDTA tubes. These data also formed part of another study, on T cells in Graves' hyperthyroidism and ophthalmopathy.

The receptor's source is a man aged 35 to 55 with Graves disease. The source material was peripheral blood mononuclear cells (PBMCs), sampled at new diagnosis, from a patient treated with antithyroid drugs. The rearrangement links TRBV12-3 or TRBV12-4 to TRBJ2-3, with 10 bases that match TRBD1. The CDR3 DNA sequence: TGTGCCAGCAGTCACGGGACAGGGGATACAGATACGCAGTATTTT. It specifies CASSHGTGDTDTQYF.